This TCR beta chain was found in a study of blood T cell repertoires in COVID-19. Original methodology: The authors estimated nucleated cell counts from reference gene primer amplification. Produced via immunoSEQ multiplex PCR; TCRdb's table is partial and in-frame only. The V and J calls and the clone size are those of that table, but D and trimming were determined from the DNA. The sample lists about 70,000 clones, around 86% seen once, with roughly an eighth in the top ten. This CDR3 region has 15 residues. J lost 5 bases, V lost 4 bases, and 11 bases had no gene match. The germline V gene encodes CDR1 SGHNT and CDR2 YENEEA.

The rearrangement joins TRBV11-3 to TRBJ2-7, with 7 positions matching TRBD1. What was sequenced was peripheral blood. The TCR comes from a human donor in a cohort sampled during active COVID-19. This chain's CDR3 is CASSSDRESPHEQYF. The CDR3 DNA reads TGTGCCAGCAGCTCCGACAGGGAGTCGCCCCACGAGCAGTACTTC.